A selection of T cell receptor beta chains follows, all from one sample in a study of technical replicates of blood from a handful of donors. The assay was immunoSEQ multiplex PCR, and TCRdb's table has in-frame clones only and misses some. The sample lists about 78,000 clones; roughly 94% were seen once. Source material: T cells isolated from PBMCs. The receptors shown here come from a human donor in good health. The CDR3 runs from the conserved cysteine through the conserved F or W. Each record gives: V gene, clone size, CDR3 length, J gene, CDR3 protein. Size values are once, few and many counts, or a class for expanded clones, and some rows have none.

TRBV6-1	NA	15	TRBJ1-2	CASSAGTGFMYGYTF
TRBV7-9	once	14	TRBJ2-1	CASSSRAGGNEQFF
TRBV29-1	few	15	TRBJ2-5	CSAGNRATSGETQYF
TRBV2	NA	14	TRBJ2-7	CASRDSGGFFMQYF
TRBV6-5	NA	15	TRBJ2-3	CASRELAGGTDTQYF
TRBV27	once	16	TRBJ2-2	CASSLADRFNTGELFF
TRBV4-2	NA	12	TRBJ2-5	CASSSGSGTQYF
TRBV6-5	NA	15	TRBJ2-7	CASSYRTSGNYEQYF
TRBV7-9	NA	13	TRBJ1-1	CASSHSTNTEAFF
TRBV30	NA	15	TRBJ2-7	CAWSTDRAITYEQYF
TRBV2	NA	17	TRBJ1-3	CASSGGTGAPVGNTIYF
TRBV7-9	NA	19	TRBJ2-7	CASSSPGGGAYLSSYEQYF
TRBV9	NA	17	TRBJ2-1	CASSMTGARILANEQFF
TRBV5-6	NA	15	TRBJ2-7	CASSFPVGGDYEQYF
TRBV29-1	NA	14	TRBJ1-3	CSVETADVRNTIYF
TRBV4-2	NA	14	TRBJ2-7	CASSQDPTSAEQYF
TRBV5-1	NA	16	TRBJ2-1	CASSKSPAGGGGEQFF
TRBV5-4	NA	16	TRBJ2-7	CASSLETDWNSYEQYF
TRBV12-5	NA	13	TRBJ1-5	CASGSSGIQPQHF
TRBV7-9	NA	15	TRBJ1-2	CASSLVGQLNYGYTF
TRBV7-2	NA	14	TRBJ2-1	CASSLATSGNEQFF
TRBV30	NA	15	TRBJ1-1	CAWTWVGDLNTEAFF
TRBV5-1	NA	16	TRBJ1-2	CASSLAGGSPVSGYTF
TRBV28	NA	15	TRBJ2-3	CASRDVREDTDTQYF
TRBV30	NA	13	TRBJ2-3	CASSGGASDTQYF
TRBV14	NA	14	TRBJ1-6	CASSLGQGSTPLHF
TRBV29-1	NA	13	TRBJ1-4	CSVVQGKSEKLFF
TRBV6-1	NA	14	TRBJ2-7	CASSEDGRTYEQYF
TRBV30	NA	15	TRBJ1-1	CAWSVQGAMNTEAFF
TRBV5-1	NA	16	TRBJ1-4	CASSLESGATNEKLFF
TRBV2	NA	13	TRBJ2-3	CARRTSATDTQYF
TRBV5-1	NA	14	TRBJ1-2	CASSPSGGQRGYTF
TRBV7-9	NA	15	TRBJ1-3	CASNIGQGSGNTIYF
TRBV27	once	15	TRBJ2-1	CASSSLSGAGGWQFF
TRBV19	NA	14	TRBJ2-7	CASSIGTGRPVEDF
TRBV27	NA	16	TRBJ1-1	CASSLRPGGARGEAFF
TRBV2	once	16	TRBJ2-3	CASSGDRRGGQYTQYF
TRBV28	NA	14	TRBJ1-5	CASLGGYSNQPQHF
TRBV9	NA	12	TRBJ2-3	CASSGGADTQYF
TRBV5-6	NA	16	TRBJ2-3	CASSLAGTRSTDTQYF
TRBV6-4	NA	16	TRBJ2-3	CASKARARGDTDTQYF
TRBV5-1	NA	15	TRBJ1-1	CASSFLAGSDTEAFF
TRBV10-2	NA	16	TRBJ2-1	CASRLLAGGPGNEQFF
TRBV27	NA	15	TRBJ1-2	CASSLGTGGAAGYTF
TRBV6-5	NA	12	TRBJ2-7	CASQDSSYEQYF
TRBV7-9	NA	14	TRBJ1-1	CASSLGQGDGEAFF
TRBV28	NA	15	TRBJ1-4	CASGFAGATNEKLFF
TRBV6-1	NA	16	TRBJ2-1	CASSEVGGGAYNEQFF
TRBV21-1	NA	14	TRBJ2-4	CASSAPSVKNIQYF
TRBV4-2	NA	13	TRBJ1-1	CASSHGQAAGAFF
TRBV6-1	NA	17	TRBJ2-5	CASSEARVAGRQETQYF
TRBV7-9	NA	18	TRBJ2-7	CASSPTGGEKRDLYEQYF
TRBV9	NA	15	TRBJ1-4	CASSVDRGEYEKLFF
TRBV28	NA	14	TRBJ1-2	CASSTTRKGLSYTF
TRBV7-6	NA	15	TRBJ1-5	CASSLGQGIGQPQHF
TRBV9	NA	14	TRBJ1-1	CASSPPGGAGVAFF
TRBV14	few	16	TRBJ2-1	CASSHLPGQGDNPQFF
TRBV4-1	NA	19	TRBJ2-5	CASSPMLLAGGPGEETQYF
TRBV4-1	NA	14	TRBJ1-1	CASSQGDRGTEAFF